This T cell receptor beta chain derives from a study of T cells after posttransplantation cyclophosphamide. The study, taken as a whole, reports: TRB clonality was highly associated with recipient CMV seropositivity and reactivation. Donor-recipient repertoire similarity was low at 1-2 months, rising over year one.

Germline V gives CDR1 SNHLY, CDR2 FYNNEI. V lost 1 base, J lost 9 bases, and 6 bases stayed unmatched. The CDR3 runs 15 residues. Data came from immunoSEQ multiplex PCR; TCRdb stores just in-frame clones and leaves some out. The data show tens of thousands of clones, with none appearing a single time. In its sample, this clone was seen many times. Antigen: not known. Cyclophosphamide on days +3 and +4 followed busulfan-fludarabine conditioning and a marrow graft. The source is a young adult male patient who received an allogeneic stem cell transplant from a related donor, was CMV-positive, and had no GVHD. These T cells may partly come from the graft donor. V is TRBV2 and J is TRBJ2-1; 10 bases match TRBD2. The specimen was PBMCs, collected after allogeneic stem cell transplant with posttransplant cyclophosphamide. For the CDR3, the DNA is TGTGCCAGCAGTGAAGGCAAGCGGGGGGGCCGTGAGCAGTTCTTC. Its translation: CASSEGKRGGREQFF.